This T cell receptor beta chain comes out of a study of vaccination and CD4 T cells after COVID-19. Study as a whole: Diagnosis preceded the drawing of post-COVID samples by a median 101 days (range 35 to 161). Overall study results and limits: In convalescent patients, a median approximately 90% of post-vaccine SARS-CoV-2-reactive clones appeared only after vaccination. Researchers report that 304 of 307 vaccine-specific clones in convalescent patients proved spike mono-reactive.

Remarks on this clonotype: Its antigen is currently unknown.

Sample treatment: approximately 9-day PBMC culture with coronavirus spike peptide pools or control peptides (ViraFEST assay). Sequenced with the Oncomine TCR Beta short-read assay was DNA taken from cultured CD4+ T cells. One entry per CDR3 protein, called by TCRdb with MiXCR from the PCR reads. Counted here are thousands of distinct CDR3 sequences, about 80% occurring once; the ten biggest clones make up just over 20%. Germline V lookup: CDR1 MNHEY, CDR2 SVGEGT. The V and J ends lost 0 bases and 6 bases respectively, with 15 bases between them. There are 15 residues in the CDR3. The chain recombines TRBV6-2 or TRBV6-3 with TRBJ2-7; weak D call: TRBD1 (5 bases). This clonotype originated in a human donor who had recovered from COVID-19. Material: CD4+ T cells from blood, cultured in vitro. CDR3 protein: CASSYSSSGALEQYF. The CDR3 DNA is TGTGCCAGCAGTTACTCGTCTAGTGGGGCTCTCGAGCAGTACTTC.